This T cell receptor beta chain was obtained from a study of cytomegalovirus exposure and HLA in healthy donors. Study-wide results and caveats: Usually a TCR sequence was rare, but some public TCRs were found in many donors.

PCR used 60 Vbeta primers and 13 Jbeta primers. Using immunoSEQ multiplex PCR, the repertoire was profiled, and TCRdb retains in-frame clones only, with some absent. The top ten hold around 15% of the sample, which has approximately 200,000 clones, 65% to 80% seen once. This clone was counted between two and nine times. Its antigen is currently unknown. While unrecorded immune exposures were likely, the donors were nominally healthy when sampled. Germline V gene sequence: CDR1 SGHVS, CDR2 FNYEAQ. CDR3 length: 17 residues. The junction had 1 base not matched to a gene; V was cut back by 3 bases and J by 2 bases.

The chain uses TRBV7-6 and TRBJ2-6; 13 nucleotides match TRBD2. The sequenced material came from PBMCs. The receptor's source is a man aged 35-49 years in good health and CMV-seronegative. This CDR3 reads CASSFGTSGAGANVLTF. The CDR3 DNA reads as TGTGCCAGCAGCTTTGGGACTAGCGGGGCTGGGGCCAACGTCCTGACTTTC.